This passage covers 26 T cell receptor beta chains from one sample sequenced in a study of blood T cell repertoires in COVID-19. Assay: immunoSEQ multiplex PCR; the TCRdb copy retains only in-frame clones and omits some. The sample holds about 90,000 clones; 85% are singletons and the top ten take about 11%. The sequenced sample consisted of peripheral blood. Every receptor here comes from a woman in her 70s with active or convalescent COVID-19.

The J gene is TRBJ1-3, the V gene TRBV6-6, with unresolved D. V lost 0 bases, J lost 4 bases, and 10 bases lay in between. The CDR3 spans 15 residues. Germline V gene sequence: CDR1 MNHNY, CDR2 SVGAGI (reference sequence). CDR3 sequence reads: CASSYSLSGGNTIYF. The CDR3 DNA follows: TGTGCCAGCAGTTACTCGTTGTCGGGAGGAAACACCATATATTTT.

The gene calls are TRBV6-5 and TRBJ2-7, with D perhaps matching TRBD1 (6 bases). The V gene's germline CDR1 is MNHEY and CDR2 SVGAGI. This CDR3 comprises 13 residues. Trimming removed 4 bases from V and 6 bases from J, with 13 bases in between. Here the CDR3 DNA reads TGTGCCAGCAGTTTAGTTATAGGGGGCGAGCAGTACTTC. Its translation: CASSLVIGGEQYF.

The V gene is TRBV19, the J gene TRBJ1-4; possible D gene TRBD1, 6 bases. V shed 8 bases and J shed 0 bases, with 10 bases lying between them. Germline CDR1 LNHDA, CDR2 SQIVND (reference sequence). This CDR3 region has 14 residues. In DNA, the CDR3 is TGTGCCAGTGGGGGACATTCAACTAATGAAAAACTGTTTTTT. Protein: CASGGHSTNEKLFF.

This chain joins TRBV7-2 and TRBJ2-2; D is perhaps TRBD1 (7 bases). The CDR3 is 14 amino acids. With 5 bases removed from V and 9 bases from J, the gap between germline ends came to 16 bases. Germline V gene sequence: CDR1 SGHTA, CDR2 FQGNSA. DNA of the CDR3: TGTGCCAGCAGCACCCGACAGGGAGGAAGGGAGCTGTTTTTT. Protein product: CASSTRQGGRELFF.

The chain carries TRBV6-5 and TRBJ2-5; 7 bases align to TRBD1. Germline assignment: CDR1 MNHEY and CDR2 SVGAGI. The CDR3 has 16 residues. The trim removed 0 bases at V and 4 bases at J, leaving 8 bases unmatched. The CDR3 nucleotides read TGTGCCAGCAGTTACTCGATCGGCAGGGGGTTAGAGACCCAGTACTTC. Its protein product is CASSYSIGRGLETQYF.

The chain carries TRBV19 and TRBJ2-7, with 7 bases identical to TRBD1. CDR1 and CDR2 (germline): LNHDA, SQIVND (reference sequence). CDR3 length equals 15 residues. J gave up 2 bases and V 5 bases, and 9 bases lay outside the gene matches. CDR3 DNA: TGTGCCAGTAGTGAGACAGGGATGGTAACCTACGAGCAGTACTTC. The encoded protein is CASSETGMVTYEQYF.

This rearrangement joins TRBV6-2 or TRBV6-3 to TRBJ2-2; maybe TRBD1 (5 bases). Trimming cost V 6 bases and J 0 bases, with 17 bases left between them. The CDR3 spans 17 residues. Germline V lookup: CDR1 MNHEY, CDR2 SVGEGT. This CDR3 is CASSYTGGQTNTGELFF. The CDR3 coding sequence is TGTGCCAGCAGCTATACCGGCGGACAAACGAACACCGGGGAGCTGTTTTTT.

The rearrangement links TRBV6-5 to TRBJ2-7, with 7 bases fitting TRBD2. The J segment lost 6 bases and the V segment lost 8 bases, leaving 13 bases of the junction unmatched. Germline V gene lookup returns CDR1 MNHEY and CDR2 SVGAGI. The CDR3 sequence is 14 residues long. The CDR3 loop reads CASGRAGELGEQYF. The CDR3 DNA sequence: TGTGCCAGCGGCAGGGCGGGAGAGCTGGGCGAGCAGTACTTC.

This chain joins TRBV7-2 and TRBJ2-2; TRBD2 aligns across 10 bases. The CDR3 covers 15 residues. The germline V gene encodes CDR1 SGHTA and CDR2 FQGNSA. The ends lost 5 bases at V and 5 bases at J; junction bases unmatched: 5. CDR3 coding DNA: TGTGCCAGCAGCCCTCTAGCGGGGGAGACCGGGGAGCTGTTTTTT. This encodes CASSPLAGETGELFF.

The gene calls are TRBV19 and TRBJ1-1; possible D gene TRBD1, 6 bases. This CDR3 contains 15 residues. Germline V CDR1 and CDR2: LNHDA, SQIVND (reference sequence). V lost 5 bases and J 1 base, leaving 14 bases between the germline ends. The CDR3 is CASSLGAKANTEAFF. Written as DNA, the CDR3 is TGTGCCAGTAGTTTGGGGGCCAAGGCGAACACTGAAGCTTTCTTT. Full variable domain (remainder filled in from reference TRBV19 and TRBJ1-1): DGGITQSPKYLFRKEGQNVTLSCEQNLNHDAMYWYRQDPGQGLRLIYYSQIVNDFQKGDIAEGYSVSREKKESFPLTVTSAQKNPTAFYLCASSLGAKANTEAFFGQGTRLTVV.

V is TRBV6-6 and J is TRBJ1-5; D perhaps matches TRBD1 (6 bases). The CDR3 is made up of 13 amino acids. V was pared by 4 bases and J by 7 bases, with 11 bases between. Per germline, CDR1 MNHNY and CDR2 SVGAGI (reference sequence). The CDR3 DNA reads as TGTGCCAGCAGTTCCGGACAGAGGCAGCCCCAGCATTTT. Amino acid sequence: CASSSGQRQPQHF.

The chain combines TRBV27 with TRBJ2-7; 12 bases align to TRBD2. With 10 bases clipped from V and 7 bases from J, the junction kept 8 bases outside the gene matches. The germline V gene encodes CDR1 MNHEY and CDR2 SMNVEV (reference sequence). The CDR3 is 13 residues long. The CDR3 reads CAKASGGEGEQYF. The CDR3 nucleotides read TGTGCCAAAGCTAGCGGGGGGGAAGGAGAGCAGTACTTC.

This chain uses TRBV7-2 with TRBJ2-5; D is uncertain. The CDR3 is 15 residues long. V lost 2 bases and J lost 0, with 10 bases in between. Germline values: CDR1 SGHTA, CDR2 FQGNSA. DNA for the CDR3: TGTGCCAGCAGCTTATTTCCAGGCTACCAAGAGACCCAGTACTTC. Amino acid sequence: CASSLFPGYQETQYF.

The CDR3 reads CASSEEGGEQFF. DNA for the CDR3: TGTGCCAGCAGTGAAGAGGGAGGTGAGCAGTTCTTC. The chain links TRBV25-1 to TRBJ2-1; the D gene is possibly TRBD2 (6 bases). V lost 2 bases and J 9 bases, leaving 8 bases between the germline ends. The germline CDR1 and CDR2 sequences are MGHDK and SYGVNS. The CDR3 has 12 amino acids.

The V and J genes are TRBV6-5 and TRBJ1-1; TRBD1 agrees at 8 bases. The CDR3 is 14 residues long. V was pared by 6 bases and J by 3 bases, with 6 bases of the junction left unmatched. CDR1 is MNHEY, CDR2 SVGAGI, per germline. For the CDR3, the DNA is TGTGCCAGCAGCTACGGACAGGGAGACACTGAAGCTTTCTTT. Translation: CASSYGQGDTEAFF.

This sequence joins TRBV11-2 and TRBJ2-1, with D perhaps matching TRBD2 (6 bases). The CDR3 spans 17 residues. V lost 0 bases to trimming and J lost 8 bases, with 20 bases between them. Germline assignment: CDR1 SGHAT and CDR2 FQNNGV. CDR3 nucleotide sequence: TGTGCCAGCAGCTTAGAATGGGCTAGCGCAATAGTTTATGAGCAGTTCTTC. It codes for CASSLEWASAIVYEQFF.

This chain links TRBV6-5 with TRBJ2-7; 7 positions agree with TRBD1. Germline V CDR1 and CDR2: MNHEY, SVGAGI. The CDR3 spans 13 residues. The V segment lost 10 bases and the J segment 6 bases; nucleotides outside the gene matches: 12. CDR3 nucleotide sequence: TGTGCCACGGGGACAGAGGGCCGGGGCGAGCAGTACTTC. It translates to CATGTEGRGEQYF.

The V call is TRBV19, the J call TRBJ1-2, with 8 positions matching TRBD1. V shed 3 bases and J 4 bases; nucleotides not matched to a gene: 13. The germline V gene has CDR1 LNHDA and CDR2 SQIVND (reference sequence). The CDR3 spans 17 residues. This CDR3 reads CASSISPGQGSSYGYTF. The CDR3 nucleotides are TGTGCCAGTAGTATTTCCCCCGGACAGGGATCGTCCTATGGCTACACCTTC.

J is TRBJ2-3 and V is TRBV6-6; TRBD2 matches 8 bases. Germline V gene lookup returns CDR1 MNHNY and CDR2 SVGAGI (reference sequence). This CDR3 has 14 amino acids. With 8 bases clipped from V and 4 bases from J, the junction kept 8 bases outside the gene matches. The CDR3, as DNA: TGTGCCAGCGCCCCGGGGGGGCAAGCAGATACGCAGTATTTT. This translates into CASAPGGQADTQYF.

The chain uses TRBV7-8 and TRBJ1-1; TRBD1 is a possible D gene (5 bases). The CDR3 is 16 amino acids. Looked up from germline, CDR1 is SGHVS and CDR2 is FQNEAQ. Trimming left V 6 bases short and J 0 bases short, with 17 bases between. CDR3 nucleotide sequence: TGTGCCAGCAGTACCGAAGGGGCAGCAGTGAACACTGAAGCTTTCTTT. It is translated as CASSTEGAAVNTEAFF.

The J gene is TRBJ1-1, the V gene TRBV10-3; weak D call: TRBD1 (6 bases). V gave up 0 bases and J gave up 4 bases, with 18 bases separating them. The CDR3 runs to 17 residues. Germline V gene lookup returns CDR1 ENHRY and CDR2 SYGVKD. CDR3: CAISESLRTRGGTEAFF. The CDR3 DNA reads TGTGCCATCAGTGAGTCGTTACGGACCCGAGGGGGCACTGAAGCTTTCTTT.

The chain couples TRBV7-9 to TRBJ2-5, with 14 nucleotides matching TRBD2. Germline V gene sequence: CDR1 SEHNR, CDR2 FQNEAQ (reference sequence). The J segment lost 5 bases and the V segment lost 5 bases, leaving 7 bases of the junction unmatched. The CDR3 runs 16 residues. For the CDR3, the DNA is TGTGCCAGCAGCCCTCGGACTAGCGGGGGGTGGGAGACCCAGTACTTC. This codes for CASSPRTSGGWETQYF.

This rearrangement joins TRBV7-2 to TRBJ2-7, with TRBD2 identical over 8 bases. V trimming: 0 bases; J trimming: 6 bases; junction bases outside the gene matches: 16. The CDR3 is 18 amino acids. Looked up from germline, CDR1 is SGHTA and CDR2 is FQGNSA. CDR3 sequence: CASSLARIAGTTTSEQYF. DNA of the CDR3: TGTGCCAGCAGCTTAGCGAGGATAGCGGGGACTACCACAAGCGAGCAGTACTTC. The full variable domain, with the rest looked up from reference TRBV7-2 and TRBJ2-7, is GAGVSQSPSNKVTEKGKDVELRCDPISGHTALYWYRQSLGQGLEFLIYFQGNSAPDKSGLPSDRFSAERTGGSVSTLTIQRTQQEDSAVYLCASSLARIAGTTTSEQYFGPGTRLTVT.

The J gene is TRBJ2-1, the V gene TRBV27, with unresolved D. CDR3 size: 14 residues. Germline CDR1 is MNHEY and CDR2 is SMNVEV (reference sequence). The ends were cut back, 4 bases at V and 6 bases at J, with 13 bases in the middle. CDR3 sequence reads: CASSSWAPGNEQFF. The CDR3 coding sequence is TGTGCCAGCAGTTCTTGGGCTCCCGGCAATGAGCAGTTCTTC.

This chain connects TRBV19 to TRBJ1-3; no definite D call. V lost 0 bases and J lost 0, with 6 bases in between. The germline gives CDR1 LNHDA, CDR2 SQIVND (reference sequence). The CDR3 contains 15 residues. This chain's CDR3 is CASSIEASSGNTIYF. CDR3 DNA: TGTGCCAGTAGTATAGAAGCGAGCTCTGGAAACACCATATATTTT.

The gene calls are TRBV15 and TRBJ1-5; D might be TRBD1 (5 bases). The CDR3 runs to 14 residues. Germline lookup yields CDR1 LNHNV and CDR2 YYDKDF (reference sequence). V lost 1 base and J lost 7, with 11 bases in between. The CDR3 region has the DNA TGTGCCACCAGCAGAGGGGCGGGGCAACAGCCCCAGCATTTT. Amino acid sequence: CATSRGAGQQPQHF.